This TCR beta chain was identified in a study of cytomegalovirus exposure and HLA in healthy donors. Study in general: Assignment to the Caucasian-associated ancestry cluster applied to over 70% of the approximately 420 genotyped donors. Whole-study results and caveats: The authors later linked a missense DCLRE1C variant to TCR beta V- and J-gene trimming. Upon later analysis, HLA-associated TCR beta chains proved more clonally expanded than other, equally common chains.

The CDR3 length is 15 residues. Germline V gives CDR1 SGHRS, CDR2 YFSETQ. Deletions cut 3 bases from V and 5 bases from J, with 18 bases between. The study ran its PCR with 60 Vbeta and 13 Jbeta primers. Only in-frame clones appear in the TCRdb table, and some are missing; sequencing was by immunoSEQ multiplex PCR. Here the sample spans fewer than 200,000 clones, 68% being singletons. As concerns this clone: Its antigen is undetermined.

The rearrangement links TRBV5-1 to TRBJ2-7; D might be TRBD1 (5 bases). The sample taken for sequencing was PBMCs. This sequence was found in a middle-aged woman in good health and CMV-seropositive. CDR3 DNA sequence: TGCGCCAGCAGCTGGGGTCTGACAGACGTCGACGAGCAGTACTTC. It is translated as CASSWGLTDVDEQYF.